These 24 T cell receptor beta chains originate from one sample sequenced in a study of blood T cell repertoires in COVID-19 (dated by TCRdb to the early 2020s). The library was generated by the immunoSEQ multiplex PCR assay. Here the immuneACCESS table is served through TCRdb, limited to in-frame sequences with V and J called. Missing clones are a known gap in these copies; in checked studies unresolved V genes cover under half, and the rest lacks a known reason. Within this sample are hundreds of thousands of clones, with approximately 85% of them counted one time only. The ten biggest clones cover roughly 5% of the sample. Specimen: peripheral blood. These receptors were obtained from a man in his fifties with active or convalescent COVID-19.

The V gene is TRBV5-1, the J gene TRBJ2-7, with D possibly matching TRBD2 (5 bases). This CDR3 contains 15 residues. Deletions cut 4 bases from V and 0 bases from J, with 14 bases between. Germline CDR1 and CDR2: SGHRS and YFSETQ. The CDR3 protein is CASSPRRGGSYEQYF. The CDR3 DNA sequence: TGCGCCAGCAGCCCCCGTCGCGGAGGCTCCTACGAGCAGTACTTC.

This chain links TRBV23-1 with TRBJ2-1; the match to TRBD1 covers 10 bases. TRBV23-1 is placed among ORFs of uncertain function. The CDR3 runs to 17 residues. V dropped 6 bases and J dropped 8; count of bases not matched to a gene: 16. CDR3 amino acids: CASSHPAGDRGWDEQFF. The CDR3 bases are TGCGCCAGCAGCCACCCTGCCGGGGACAGGGGCTGGGATGAGCAGTTCTTC.

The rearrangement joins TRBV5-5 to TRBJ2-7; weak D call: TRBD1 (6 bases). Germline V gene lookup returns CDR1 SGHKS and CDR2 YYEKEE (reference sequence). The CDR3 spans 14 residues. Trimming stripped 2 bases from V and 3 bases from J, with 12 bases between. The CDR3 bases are TGTGCCAGCAGCTTATACCAACAGGGCTACGAGCAGTACTTC. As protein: CASSLYQQGYEQYF.

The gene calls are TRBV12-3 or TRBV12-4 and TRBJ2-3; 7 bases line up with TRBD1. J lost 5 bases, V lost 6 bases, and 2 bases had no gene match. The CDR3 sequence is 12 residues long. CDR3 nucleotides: TGTGCCAGCAGCCCAGGGGGAGATACGCAGTATTTT. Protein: CASSPGGDTQYF.

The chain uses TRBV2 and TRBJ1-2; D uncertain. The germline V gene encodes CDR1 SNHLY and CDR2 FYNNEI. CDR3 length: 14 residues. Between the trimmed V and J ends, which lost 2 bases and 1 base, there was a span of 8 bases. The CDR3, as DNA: TGTGCCAGCAGTGAATACAGCAGTAACTATGGCTACACCTTC. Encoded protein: CASSEYSSNYGYTF.

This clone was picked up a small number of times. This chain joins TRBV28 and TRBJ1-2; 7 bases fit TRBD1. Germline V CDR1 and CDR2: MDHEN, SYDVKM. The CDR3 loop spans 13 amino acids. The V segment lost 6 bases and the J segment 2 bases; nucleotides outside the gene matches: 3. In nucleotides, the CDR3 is TGTGCCAGCAGAAAACAGGGGAACTATGGCTACACCTTC. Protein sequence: CASRKQGNYGYTF.

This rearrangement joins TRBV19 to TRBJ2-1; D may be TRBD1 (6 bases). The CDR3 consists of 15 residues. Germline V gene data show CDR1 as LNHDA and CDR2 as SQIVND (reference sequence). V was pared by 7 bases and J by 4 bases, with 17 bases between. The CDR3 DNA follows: TGTGCCAGTACACGAACAGGGAACTCTTACAATGAGCAGTTCTTC. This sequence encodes CASTRTGNSYNEQFF.

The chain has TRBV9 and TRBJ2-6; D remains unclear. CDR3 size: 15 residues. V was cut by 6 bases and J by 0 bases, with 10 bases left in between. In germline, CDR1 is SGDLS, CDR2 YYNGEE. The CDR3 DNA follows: TGTGCCAGCACCCCCCTAGTCTCTGGGGCCAACGTCCTGACTTTC. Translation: CASTPLVSGANVLTF.

CDR3 residues: CASSLPQGSEKLFF. The DNA of the CDR3 is TGTGCCAGCAGTTTGCCGCAGGGGAGTGAAAAACTGTTTTTT. The chain is built from TRBV28 and TRBJ1-4; possibly TRBD1 for D (6 bases). The V end was cut by 3 bases, the J end by 7 bases, with 12 bases between. The CDR3 length is 14 residues. The germline gives CDR1 MDHEN, CDR2 SYDVKM.

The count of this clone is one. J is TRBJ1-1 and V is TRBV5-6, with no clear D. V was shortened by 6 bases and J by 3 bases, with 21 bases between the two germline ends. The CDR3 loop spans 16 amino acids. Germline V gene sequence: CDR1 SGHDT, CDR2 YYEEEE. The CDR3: CASNRRGSSGDTEAFF. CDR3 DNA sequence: TGTGCCAGCAACCGGCGGGGATCGAGTGGAGACACTGAAGCTTTCTTT.

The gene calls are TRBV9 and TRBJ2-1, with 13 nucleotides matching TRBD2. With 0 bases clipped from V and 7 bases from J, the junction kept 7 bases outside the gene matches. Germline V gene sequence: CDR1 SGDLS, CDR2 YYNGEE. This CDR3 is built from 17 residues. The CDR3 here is CASSVGLGLAGFNEQFF. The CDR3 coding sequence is TGTGCCAGCAGCGTAGGCCTGGGACTAGCGGGATTTAATGAGCAGTTCTTC. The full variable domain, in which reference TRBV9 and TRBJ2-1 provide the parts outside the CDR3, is DSGVTQTPKHLITATGQRVTLRCSPRSGDLSVYWYQQSLDQGLQFLIQYYNGEERAKGNILERFSAQQFPDLHSELNLSSLELGDSALYFCASSVGLGLAGFNEQFFGPGTRLTVL.

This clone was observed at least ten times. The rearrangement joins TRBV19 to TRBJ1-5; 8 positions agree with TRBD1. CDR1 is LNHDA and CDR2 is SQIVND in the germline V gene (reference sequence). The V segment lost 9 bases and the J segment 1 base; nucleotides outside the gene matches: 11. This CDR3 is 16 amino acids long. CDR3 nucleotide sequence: TGTGCCAGCAACTCCTACGGACAGGGAAGCAATCAGCCCCAGCATTTT. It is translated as CASNSYGQGSNQPQHF.

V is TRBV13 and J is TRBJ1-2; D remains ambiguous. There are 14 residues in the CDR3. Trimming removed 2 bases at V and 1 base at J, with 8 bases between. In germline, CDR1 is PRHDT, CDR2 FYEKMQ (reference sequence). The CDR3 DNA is TGTGCCAGCAGCTTAAGACACCTTAACTATGGCTACACCTTC. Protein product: CASSLRHLNYGYTF. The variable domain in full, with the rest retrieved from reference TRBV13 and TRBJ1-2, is AAGVIQSPRHLIKEKRETATLKCYPIPRHDTVYWYQQGPGQDPQFLISFYEKMQSDKGSIPDRFSAQQFSDYHSELNMSSLELGDSALYFCASSLRHLNYGYTFGSGTRLTVV.

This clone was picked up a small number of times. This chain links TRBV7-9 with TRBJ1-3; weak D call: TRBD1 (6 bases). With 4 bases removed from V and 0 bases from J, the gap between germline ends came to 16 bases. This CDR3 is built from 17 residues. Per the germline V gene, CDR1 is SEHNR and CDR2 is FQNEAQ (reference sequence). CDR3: CASSSSLGTHSGNTIYF. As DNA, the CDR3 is TGTGCCAGCAGCTCGTCCCTGGGGACACACTCTGGAAACACCATATATTTT.

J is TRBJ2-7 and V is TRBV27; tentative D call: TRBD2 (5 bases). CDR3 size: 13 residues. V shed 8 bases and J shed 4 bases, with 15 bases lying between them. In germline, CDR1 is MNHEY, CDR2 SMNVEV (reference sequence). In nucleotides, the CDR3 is TGTGCCAGCGGTACCAGAGGAGGATACGAGCAGTACTTC. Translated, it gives CASGTRGGYEQYF.

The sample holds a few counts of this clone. The CDR3 DNA follows: TGTGCTAGTGGCCGACACAGGGGCCCCTACAATGAGCAGTTCTTC. This encodes CASGRHRGPYNEQFF. The chain has TRBV12-5 and TRBJ2-1, with 7 bases lining up with TRBD1. Germline V CDR1 and CDR2: LGHNT, FRNRAP. The CDR3 totals 15 residues. V gave up 6 bases and J gave up 2 bases; unmatched junction bases: 7.

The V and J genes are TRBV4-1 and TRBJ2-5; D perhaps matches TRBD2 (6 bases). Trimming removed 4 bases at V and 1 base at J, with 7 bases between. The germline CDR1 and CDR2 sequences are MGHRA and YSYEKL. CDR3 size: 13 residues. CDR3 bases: TGCGCCAGCAGCCGAGCGGGCCAAGAGACCCAGTACTTC. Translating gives CASSRAGQETQYF.

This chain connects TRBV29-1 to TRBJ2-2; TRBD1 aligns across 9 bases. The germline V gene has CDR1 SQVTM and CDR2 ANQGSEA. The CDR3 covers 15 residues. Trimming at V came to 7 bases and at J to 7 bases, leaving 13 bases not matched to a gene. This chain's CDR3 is CSAPNDRGRDGELFF. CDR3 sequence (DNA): TGCAGCGCTCCGAACGACAGGGGGAGGGACGGGGAGCTGTTTTTT.

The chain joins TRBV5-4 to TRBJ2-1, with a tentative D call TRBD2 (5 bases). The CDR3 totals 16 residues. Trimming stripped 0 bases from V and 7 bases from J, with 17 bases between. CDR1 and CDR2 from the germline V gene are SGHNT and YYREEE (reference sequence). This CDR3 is CASSLEGGPSANEQFF. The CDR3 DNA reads TGTGCCAGCAGCTTGGAAGGCGGGCCCTCTGCAAATGAGCAGTTCTTC.

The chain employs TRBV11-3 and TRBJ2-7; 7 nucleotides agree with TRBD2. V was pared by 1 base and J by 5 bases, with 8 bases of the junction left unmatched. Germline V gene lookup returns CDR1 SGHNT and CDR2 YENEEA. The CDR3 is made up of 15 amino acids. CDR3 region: CASSLGAGSIDEQYF. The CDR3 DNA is TGTGCCAGCAGCTTAGGAGCGGGAAGTATCGACGAGCAGTACTTC.

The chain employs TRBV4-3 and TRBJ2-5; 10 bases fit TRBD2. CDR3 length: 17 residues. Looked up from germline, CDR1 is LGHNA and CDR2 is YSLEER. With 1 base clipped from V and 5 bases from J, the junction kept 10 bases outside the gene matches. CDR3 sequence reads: CASSQGKSGRAAETQYF. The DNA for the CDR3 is TGCGCCAGCAGCCAAGGGAAGAGCGGGAGGGCGGCGGAGACCCAGTACTTC.

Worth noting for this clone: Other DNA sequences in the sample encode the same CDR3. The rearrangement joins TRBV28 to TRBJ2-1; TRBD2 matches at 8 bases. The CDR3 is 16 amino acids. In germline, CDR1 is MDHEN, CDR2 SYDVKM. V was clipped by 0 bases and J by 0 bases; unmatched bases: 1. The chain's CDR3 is CASSLWAGGSYNEQFF. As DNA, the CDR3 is TGTGCCAGCAGTTTATGGGCGGGAGGCTCCTACAATGAGCAGTTCTTC.

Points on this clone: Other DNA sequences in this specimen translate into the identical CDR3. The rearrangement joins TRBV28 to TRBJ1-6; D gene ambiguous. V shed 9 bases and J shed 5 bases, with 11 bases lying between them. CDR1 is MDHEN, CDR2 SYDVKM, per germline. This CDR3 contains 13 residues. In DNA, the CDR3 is TGTGCCAGTTCCGCGGGGAATAATTCACCCCTCCACTTT. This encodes CASSAGNNSPLHF. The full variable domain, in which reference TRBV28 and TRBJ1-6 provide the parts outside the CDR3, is DVKVTQSSRYLVKRTGEKVFLECVQDMDHENMFWYRQDPGLGLRLIYFSYDVKMKEKGDIPEGYSVSREKKERFSLILESASTNQTSMYLCASSAGNNSPLHFGNGTRLTVT.

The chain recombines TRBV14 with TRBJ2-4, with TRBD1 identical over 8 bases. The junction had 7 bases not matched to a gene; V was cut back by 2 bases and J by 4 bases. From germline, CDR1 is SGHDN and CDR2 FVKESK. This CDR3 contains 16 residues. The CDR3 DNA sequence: TGTGCCAGCAGCCAATTTCAGGGGGCGGTAAAAAACATTCAGTACTTC. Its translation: CASSQFQGAVKNIQYF.